The clone carrying this TCR beta chain was recorded many times. Its antigen is not known. The V gene's germline CDR1 is MNHEY and CDR2 SMNVEV (reference sequence). V lost 2 bases and J 3 bases, leaving 10 bases between the germline ends. The CDR3 contains 14 residues. This record comes from a study of metastatic and nonmetastatic thyroid tumors. At the level of the study: Comparative analysis of repertoires was undertaken across blood and tumor or nodule tissue obtained from malignant and benign thyroid patients. Study-wide results and limits: It was reportedly found that TCR beta diversity was significantly higher in malignant thyroid tumors than in benign nodules, a difference seen in both blood and tumor samples.

In the authors' methods: Clinicopathological groups differed in CDR3, with these differences serving to build a distant-metastasis classifier for papillary thyroid cancer. MiXCR was used by TCRdb to re-call the PCR reads. Here the V and J calls rest on TCRdb's processing, not on the authors' analysis. This table has roughly 59,000 clones, around 15% appearing once. Thyroid surgery took place with no prior treatment in any patient. This rearrangement joins TRBV27 to TRBJ1-2, with D perhaps matching TRBD1 (6 bases). This clonotype originated in a male donor with papillary thyroid cancer or a benign thyroid nodule (not recorded which). Some clones in this sample may be carry-over from other donors' samples. Material: blood. CDR3 bases: TGTGCCAGCAGTTTAAGGGAGGGGGACTATGGCTACACCTTC. Its protein is CASSLREGDYGYTF.